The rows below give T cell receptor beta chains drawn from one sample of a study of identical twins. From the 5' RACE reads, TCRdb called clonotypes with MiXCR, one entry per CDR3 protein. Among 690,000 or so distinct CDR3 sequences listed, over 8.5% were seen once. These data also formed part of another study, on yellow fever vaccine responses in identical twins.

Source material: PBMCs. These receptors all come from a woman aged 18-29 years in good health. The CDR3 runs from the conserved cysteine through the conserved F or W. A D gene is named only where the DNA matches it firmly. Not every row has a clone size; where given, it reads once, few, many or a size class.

TGTGCCAGCAGCTTAGCGACTAGCGGGAGGGCCGGAGAGGCAGATACGCAGTATTTT | CASSLATSGRAGEADTQYF | TRBJ2-3 | TRBV7-6 | NA | TRBD2
TGTGCCAGCAGCGTACGGGTAGCGCCCCCGGGGAATGAGCAGTTCTTC | CASSVRVAPPGNEQFF | TRBJ2-1 | TRBV9 | few | NA
TGTGCCAGCAGCCACGCGGGGGGTCCAAAGTACCAGTACTTC | CASSHAGGPKYQYF | TRBJ2-7 | TRBV7-9 | many | TRBD2
TGTGCCAGCAGGGCCCTCCCAGGTACGCAGTATTTT | CASRALPGTQYF | TRBJ2-3 | TRBV2 | few | NA
TGTGCCAGCAGTGCCCCAGGGTACTACGAGCAGTACTTC | CASSAPGYYEQYF | TRBJ2-7 | TRBV25-1 | NA | NA
TGTGCCAGCAGCTCGATGAGGGCTACCTACGAGCAGTACTTC | CASSSMRATYEQYF | TRBJ2-7 | TRBV7-2 | NA | NA
TGTGCCAGCAGTGATGACAAACTGTTTTTT | CASSDDKLFF | TRBJ1-4 | TRBV25-1 | few | NA
TGTGCCACCAGTGACCGTGCCGGAGACTATGGCTACACCTTC | CATSDRAGDYGYTF | TRBJ1-2 | TRBV24-1 | NA | NA
TGTGCCAGCAGCTCCGGACTTTCCCTATACGAGCAGTACTTC | CASSSGLSLYEQYF | TRBJ2-7 | TRBV6-1 | few | NA
TGCAGTGCTAGAGGAACCGTTAGCGGGGGGGGTTACGAGCAGTACTTC | CSARGTVSGGGYEQYF | TRBJ2-7 | TRBV20-1 | NA | TRBD2
TGTGCCAGCAGTTTAGCGCGTCTAACGAACGAGCAGTACTTC | CASSLARLTNEQYF | TRBJ2-7 | TRBV12-3/TRBV12-4 | many | NA
TGCAGTGCTCGGACGGACCTCCGTAGGGACCAGTACTTC | CSARTDLRRDQYF | TRBJ2-5 | TRBV20-1 | many | NA
TGTGCCAGCAGCTTGACCGGGATCCAGCAGTTCTTC | CASSLTGIQQFF | TRBJ2-1 | TRBV7-8 | NA | NA
TGCAGTGCTAGAGGACTAACTAGCGGGGAGACAGATACGCAGTATTTT | CSARGLTSGETDTQYF | TRBJ2-3 | TRBV20-1 | many | TRBD2
TGTGCCAGCAGCTCGCCCCTCTGGGACAGGGGAGTTGGCACTGAAGCTTTCTTT | CASSSPLWDRGVGTEAFF | TRBJ1-1 | TRBV11-1 | few | TRBD1
TGTGCCAGCAGCTTAGGGCCCGCAGCGGGAGTCGGAGAGACCCAGTACTTC | CASSLGPAAGVGETQYF | TRBJ2-5 | TRBV7-6 | few | TRBD2